This TCR beta chain was captured by sequencing in a study of blood T cell repertoires in COVID-19. About the study: PBMCs, B-cell-depleted T cells, or T cells were the source of the cDNA or gDNA that made up the material.

The junction had 4 bases not matched to a gene; V was cut back by 5 bases and J by 6 bases. Germline CDR1 reads MNHEY; CDR2 reads SVGAGI. The CDR3 contains 13 residues. Seattle participants joined during active infection and were tracked over time. Original processing methods: Estimates of nucleated cell counts were drawn from the amplification of reference gene primers. Assay: immunoSEQ multiplex PCR; the TCRdb copy retains only in-frame clones and omits some. That table gives V, J and clone size, and the DNA gave D and trimming. The sample lists about 260,000 clones; around 90% were seen once. Material for sequencing was peripheral blood. The chain has TRBV6-5 and TRBJ1-2; 9 nucleotides align to TRBD1. This TCR was recovered from a woman between 55 and 75 years old with COVID-19, enrolled during active disease. Here the CDR3 DNA reads TGTGCCAGCAGTAACAGGGGGCCCAATGGCTACACCTTC. The encoded protein is CASSNRGPNGYTF.